This T cell receptor (beta chain) was identified during a study of T-cell memory formation after mild COVID-19. The CDR3 covers 14 residues. Trimming removed 3 bases from V and 3 bases from J; junction bases left unmatched: 5. Germline V gene sequence: CDR1 DFQATT, CDR2 SNEGSKA (reference sequence). This clonotype showed up many times. Constant-segment-primed 5'RACE gave TCR alpha and TCR beta cDNA libraries with sample barcodes and UMIs. From the 5' RACE reads, TCRdb called clonotypes with MiXCR, one entry per CDR3 protein. The top ten hold 20% to 25% of the sample, which has a few hundred thousand distinct CDR3 sequences, 7.5% to 10% seen once.

The V call is TRBV20-1, the J call TRBJ2-3; 8 nucleotides agree with TRBD2. This receptor was obtained from a man aged 18-30 years who had mild COVID-19 (a few samples of this study predate the infection). Cell type and time point are not known. The sequenced material came from PBMCs or a T cell subset sorted from them (not recorded which). The DNA of the CDR3 is TGCAGTGCTAGCCCGGCGGGGGGTACAGATACGCAGTATTTT. Amino acid sequence: CSASPAGGTDTQYF.